The 8 T cell receptor beta chains in this list originate from one sample, sequenced in a study of T cell responses to AZD1222 COVID-19 vaccine. This table comes from immunoSEQ multiplex PCR, and its TCRdb copy is limited to in-frame clones, with some not included. The sample shows about 140,000 clones, 75% to 90% of them seen only once. The source material was peripheral blood, sampled on day 0 of AZD1222 vaccination. The receptors originated from an adult in good health.

V and J are TRBV3-1 (or the pseudogene TRBV3-2) and TRBJ1-4; no definite D call. CDR1 LGHDT and CDR2 YNNKEL come from the germline V gene (reference sequence). The ends were cut back, 1 base at V and 8 bases at J, with 8 bases in the middle. This CDR3 contains 13 residues. In DNA, the CDR3 is TGTGCCAGCAGCCAAGGACCCCAAGAAAAACTGTTTTTT. Encoded protein: CASSQGPQEKLFF.

A single count supports this clone. This chain connects TRBV19 to TRBJ1-3; a weak D match, TRBD1 (5 bases). Germline V gene lookup returns CDR1 LNHDA and CDR2 SQIVND (reference sequence). V was pared by 7 bases and J by 2 bases, with 15 bases between. The CDR3 totals 15 residues. CDR3 region: CASTSIGTPGNTIYF. CDR3 DNA: TGTGCCAGTACTTCGATCGGGACTCCTGGAAACACCATATATTTT.

The chain recombines TRBV28 with TRBJ2-7, with D perhaps matching TRBD2 (6 bases). CDR1 and CDR2 from the germline V gene are MDHEN and SYDVKM. The CDR3 totals 15 residues. V lost 3 bases and J 7 bases, leaving 19 bases between the germline ends. The CDR3 nucleotides are TGTGCCAGCAGTTTTAGGAGGGCGTCGGCTAGGGAGCAGTACTTC. It codes for CASSFRRASAREQYF.

The chain recombines TRBV7-8 with TRBJ1-6; the D gene is possibly TRBD1 (6 bases). Trimming pared 4 bases from V and 9 bases from J, leaving 16 bases between. This CDR3 contains 15 residues. In germline, CDR1 is SGHVS, CDR2 FQNEAQ. CDR3 in amino acids: CASSSWGGHGSPLHF. The CDR3 bases are TGTGCCAGCAGCTCCTGGGGGGGGCACGGTTCACCCCTCCACTTT.

The chain combines TRBV7-9 with TRBJ1-2, with D tentatively TRBD1 (5 bases). The CDR3 spans 19 residues. Trimming stripped 5 bases from V and 0 bases from J, with 25 bases between. CDR1 and CDR2 from the germline V gene are SEHNR and FQNEAQ (reference sequence). The CDR3 loop is CASSGLSRTTEEANYGYTF. For the CDR3, the DNA is TGTGCCAGCAGCGGGCTATCCAGGACGACAGAAGAGGCTAACTATGGCTACACCTTC.

The chain couples TRBV27 to TRBJ2-1; 8 nucleotides line up with TRBD1. The length of the CDR3 is 15 residues. Germline lookup yields CDR1 MNHEY and CDR2 SMNVEV (reference sequence). V dropped 1 base and J dropped 8; count of bases not matched to a gene: 7. In nucleotides, the CDR3 is TGTGCCAGCAGTTTATGGGACAGGACGGCCGATGAGCAGTTCTTC. Residues: CASSLWDRTADEQFF.

The V gene is TRBV5-1, the J gene TRBJ1-1; TRBD1 matches 7 bases. Germline V gives CDR1 SGHRS, CDR2 YFSETQ. The CDR3 length is 14 residues. Losses at the gene ends were 4 bases for V and 5 bases for J; bases not matched to a gene: 8. CDR3 sequence (DNA): TGCGCCAGCAGCCGGGACAGCAGAGAAACTGAAGCTTTCTTT. This sequence encodes CASSRDSRETEAFF.

This chain uses TRBV4-1 with TRBJ1-2; possibly TRBD1 for D (6 bases). The germline V gene has CDR1 MGHRA and CDR2 YSYEKL. Trimming cost V 0 bases and J 4 bases, with 12 bases left between them. This CDR3 has 15 residues. In nucleotides, the CDR3 is TGCGCCAGCAGCCAAGACTGGGGGGGCGCCTATGGCTACACCTTC. Translation: CASSQDWGGAYGYTF.